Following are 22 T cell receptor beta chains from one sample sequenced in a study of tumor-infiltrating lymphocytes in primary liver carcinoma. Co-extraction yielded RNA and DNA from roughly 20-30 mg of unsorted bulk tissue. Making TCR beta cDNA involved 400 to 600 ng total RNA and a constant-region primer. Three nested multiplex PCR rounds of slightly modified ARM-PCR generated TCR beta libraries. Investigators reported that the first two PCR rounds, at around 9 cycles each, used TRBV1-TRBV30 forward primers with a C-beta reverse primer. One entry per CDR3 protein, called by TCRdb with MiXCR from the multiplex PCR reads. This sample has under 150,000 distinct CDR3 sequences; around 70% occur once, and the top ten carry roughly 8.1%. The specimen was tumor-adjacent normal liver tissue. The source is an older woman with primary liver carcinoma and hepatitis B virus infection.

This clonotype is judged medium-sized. The CDR3 nucleotides read TGTGCCAGCAGCTCCCGACCGACGCGAGGGGCGAACACTGAAGCTTTCTTT. This gives the protein CASSSRPTRGANTEAFF. The gene calls are TRBV11-2 and TRBJ1-1; weak D call: TRBD1 (5 bases). The V gene lost 4 bases and the J gene lost 1 base, with 19 bases spanning the gap. This CDR3 is 17 amino acids long. CDR1 and CDR2 from the germline V gene are SGHAT and FQNNGV.

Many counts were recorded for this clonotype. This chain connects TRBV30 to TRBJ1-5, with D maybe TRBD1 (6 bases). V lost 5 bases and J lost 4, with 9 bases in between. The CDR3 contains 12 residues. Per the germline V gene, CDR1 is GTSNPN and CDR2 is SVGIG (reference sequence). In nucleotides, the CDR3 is TGTGCCTGGGGAAGGGGGAATCAGCCCCAGCATTTT. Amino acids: CAWGRGNQPQHF.

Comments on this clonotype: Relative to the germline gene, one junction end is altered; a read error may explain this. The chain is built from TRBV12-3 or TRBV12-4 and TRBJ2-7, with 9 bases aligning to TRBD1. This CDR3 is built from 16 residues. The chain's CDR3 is CDSAWSTGTGKGEQYF. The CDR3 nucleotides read TGTGACAGCGCATGGTCAACCGGGACAGGGAAGGGCGAGCAGTATTTC.

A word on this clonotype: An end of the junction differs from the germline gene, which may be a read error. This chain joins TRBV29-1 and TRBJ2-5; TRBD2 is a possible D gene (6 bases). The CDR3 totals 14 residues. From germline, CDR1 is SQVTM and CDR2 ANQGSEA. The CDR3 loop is CRVYGGVGQETQYF. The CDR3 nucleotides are TGCAGGGTTTACGGGGGAGTAGGACAAGAGACACAGTACTTC.

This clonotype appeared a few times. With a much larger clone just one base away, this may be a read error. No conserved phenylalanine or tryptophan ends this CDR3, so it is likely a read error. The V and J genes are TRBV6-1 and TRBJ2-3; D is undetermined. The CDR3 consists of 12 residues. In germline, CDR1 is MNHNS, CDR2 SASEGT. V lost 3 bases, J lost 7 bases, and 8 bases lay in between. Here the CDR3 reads CASSDPGNTQYL. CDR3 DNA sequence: TGTGCCAGCAGTGACCCAGGAAATACGCAGTATCTT.

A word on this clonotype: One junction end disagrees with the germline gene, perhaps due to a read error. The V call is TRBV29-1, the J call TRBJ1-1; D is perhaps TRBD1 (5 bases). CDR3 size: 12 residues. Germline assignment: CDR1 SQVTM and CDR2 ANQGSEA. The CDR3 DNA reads TGTAGCGTTATATTGGGGGGCACTGAAGCTTTCTTT. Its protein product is CSVILGGTEAFF.

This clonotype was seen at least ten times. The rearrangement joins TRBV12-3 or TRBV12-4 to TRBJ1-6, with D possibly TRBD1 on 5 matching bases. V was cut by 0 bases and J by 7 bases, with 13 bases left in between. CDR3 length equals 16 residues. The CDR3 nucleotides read TGTGCCAGCAGTTTAGCCGCCAGGGCGGCCAATTCACCCCTCCACTTT. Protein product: CASSLAARAANSPLHF.

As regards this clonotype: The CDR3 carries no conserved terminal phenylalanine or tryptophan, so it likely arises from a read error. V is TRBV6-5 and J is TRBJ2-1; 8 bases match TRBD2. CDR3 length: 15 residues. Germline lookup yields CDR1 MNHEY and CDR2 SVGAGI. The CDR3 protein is CVSSTAGVSYNEQFL. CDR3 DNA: TGTGTCAGCAGTACAGCGGGGGTTTCCTACAATGAGCAGTTCTTA.

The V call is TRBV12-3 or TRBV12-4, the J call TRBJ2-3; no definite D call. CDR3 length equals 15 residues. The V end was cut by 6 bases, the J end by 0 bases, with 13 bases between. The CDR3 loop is CASSKDAESTDTQYF. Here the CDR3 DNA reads TGTGCCAGCAGCAAAGATGCGGAGAGCACAGATACGCAGTATTTT.

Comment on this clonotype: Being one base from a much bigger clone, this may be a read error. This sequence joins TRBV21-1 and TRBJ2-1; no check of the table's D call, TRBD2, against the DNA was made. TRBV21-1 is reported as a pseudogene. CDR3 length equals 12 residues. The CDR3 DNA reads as TGTGCCACCCAGCGGGGCCTCAATGAGCACTTCTTC. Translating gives CATQRGLNEHFF.

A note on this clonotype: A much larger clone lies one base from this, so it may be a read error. The CDR3 spells CATSGARGGGTDTQYF. The CDR3 DNA sequence: TGTGCCACCAGTGGGGCGAGAGGAGGAGGCACAGATACGCAGTATTTT. The J gene is TRBJ2-3, the V gene TRBV24-1; maybe TRBD2 (5 bases). CDR3 length: 16 residues. The germline V gene encodes CDR1 KGHDR and CDR2 SFDVKD. Deletions cut 5 bases from V and 1 base from J, with 15 bases between.

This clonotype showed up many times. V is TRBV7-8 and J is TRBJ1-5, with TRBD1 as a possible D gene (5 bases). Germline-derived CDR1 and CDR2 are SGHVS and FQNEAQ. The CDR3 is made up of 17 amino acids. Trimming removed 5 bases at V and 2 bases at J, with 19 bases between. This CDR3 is CASSALLGRVGNQPQHF. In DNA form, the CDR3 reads TGTGCCAGCAGCGCCCTATTGGGGCGAGTGGGCAATCAGCCCCAGCATTTT.

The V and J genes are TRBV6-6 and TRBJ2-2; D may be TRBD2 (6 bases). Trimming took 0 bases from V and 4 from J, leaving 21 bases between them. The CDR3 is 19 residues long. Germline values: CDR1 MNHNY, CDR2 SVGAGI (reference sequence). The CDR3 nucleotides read TGTGCCAGCAGTTACTCATACGATACGCGGGGTCGAAGCACCGGGGAGCTGTTTTTT. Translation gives CASSYSYDTRGRSTGELFF.

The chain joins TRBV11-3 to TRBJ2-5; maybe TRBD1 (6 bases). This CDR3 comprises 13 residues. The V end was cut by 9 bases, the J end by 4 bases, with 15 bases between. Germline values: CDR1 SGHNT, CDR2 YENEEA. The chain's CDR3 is CASSIQGGETQYF. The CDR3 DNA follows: TGTGCCAGTAGCATACAGGGCGGAGAGACCCAGTACTTC.

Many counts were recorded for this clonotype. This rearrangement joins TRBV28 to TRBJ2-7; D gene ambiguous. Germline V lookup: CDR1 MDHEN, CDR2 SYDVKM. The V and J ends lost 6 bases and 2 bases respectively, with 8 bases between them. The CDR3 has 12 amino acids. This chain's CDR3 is CASRDRPYEQYF. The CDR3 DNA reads TGTGCCAGCAGGGATCGTCCCTACGAGCAGTACTTC.

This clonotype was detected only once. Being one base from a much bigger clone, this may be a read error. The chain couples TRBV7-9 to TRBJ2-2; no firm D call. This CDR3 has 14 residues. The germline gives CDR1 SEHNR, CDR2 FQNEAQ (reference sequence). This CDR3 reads CASSLGPNIGELFF. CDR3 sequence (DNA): TGTGCCAGCAGCTTAGGGCCCAACATCGGGGAGCTGTTTTTT.

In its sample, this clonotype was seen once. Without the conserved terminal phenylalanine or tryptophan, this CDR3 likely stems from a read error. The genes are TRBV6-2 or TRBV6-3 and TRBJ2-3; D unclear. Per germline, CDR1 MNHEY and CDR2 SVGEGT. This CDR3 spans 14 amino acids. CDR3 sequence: CASSSRLSTDTQYL. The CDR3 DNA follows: TGTGCCAGTAGTTCCAGACTCAGCACAGATACACAGTATCTT.

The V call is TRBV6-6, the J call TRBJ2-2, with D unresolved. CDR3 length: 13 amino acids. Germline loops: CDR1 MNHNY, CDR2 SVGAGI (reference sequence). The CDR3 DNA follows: TGTGCAGCCTGGGGTTCCACCACCGGGGAGCTGTTTTTT. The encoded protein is CAAWGSTTGELFF.

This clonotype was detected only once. The CDR3: CLRSPLEGTQYF. The CDR3 DNA is TGTCTCAGGAGCCCCCTCGAGGGTACGCAGTATTTT. The chain joins TRBV11-2 to TRBJ2-3; the D gene is possibly TRBD2 (5 bases). The CDR3 sequence is 12 residues long. Germline loops: CDR1 SGHAT, CDR2 FQNNGV.

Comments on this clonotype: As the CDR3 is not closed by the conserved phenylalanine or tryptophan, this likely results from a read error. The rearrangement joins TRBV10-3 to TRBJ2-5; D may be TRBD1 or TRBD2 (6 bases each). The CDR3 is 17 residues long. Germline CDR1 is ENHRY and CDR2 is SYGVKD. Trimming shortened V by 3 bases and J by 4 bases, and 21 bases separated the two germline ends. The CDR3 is CAISDPEGEAGLETQYL. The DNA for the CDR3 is TGTGCCATCAGTGATCCCGAGGGGGAGGCTGGGTTAGAGACCCAGTACCTC.

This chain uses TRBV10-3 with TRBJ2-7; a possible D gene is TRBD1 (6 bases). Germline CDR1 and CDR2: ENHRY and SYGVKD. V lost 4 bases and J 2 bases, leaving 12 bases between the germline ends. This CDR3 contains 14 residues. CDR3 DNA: TGTGCCATCAGTGGGGGGCAGGGGCCCTACGAGCAGTACTTC. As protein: CAISGGQGPYEQYF.

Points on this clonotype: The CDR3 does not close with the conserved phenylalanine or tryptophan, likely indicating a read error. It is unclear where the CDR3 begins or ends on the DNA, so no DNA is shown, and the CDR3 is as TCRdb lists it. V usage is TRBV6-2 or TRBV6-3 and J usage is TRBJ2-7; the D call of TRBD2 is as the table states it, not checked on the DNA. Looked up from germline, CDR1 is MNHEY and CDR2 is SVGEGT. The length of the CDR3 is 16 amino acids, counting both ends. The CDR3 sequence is CASSSTSGRVTYEQYY.